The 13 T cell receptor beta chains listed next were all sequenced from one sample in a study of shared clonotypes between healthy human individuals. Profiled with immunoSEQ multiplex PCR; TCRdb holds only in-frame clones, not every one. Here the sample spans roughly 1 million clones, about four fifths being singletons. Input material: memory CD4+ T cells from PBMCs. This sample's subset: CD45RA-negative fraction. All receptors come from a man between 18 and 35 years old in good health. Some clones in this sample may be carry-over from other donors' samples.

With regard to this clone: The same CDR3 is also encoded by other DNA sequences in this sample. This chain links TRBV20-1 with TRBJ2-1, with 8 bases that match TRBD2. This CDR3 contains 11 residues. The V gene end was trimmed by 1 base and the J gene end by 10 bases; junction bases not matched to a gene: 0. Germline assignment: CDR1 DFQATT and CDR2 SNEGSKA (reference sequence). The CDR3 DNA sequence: TGCAGTGCTAGAGGACTAGCGGAGCAGTTCTTC. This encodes CSARGLAEQFF.

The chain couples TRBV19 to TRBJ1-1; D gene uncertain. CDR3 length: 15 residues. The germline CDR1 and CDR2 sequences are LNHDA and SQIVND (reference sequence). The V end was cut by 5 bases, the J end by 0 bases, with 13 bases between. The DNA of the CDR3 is TGTGCCAGTAGTCCCAGGACGCTGGTGAACACTGAAGCTTTCTTT. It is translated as CASSPRTLVNTEAFF.

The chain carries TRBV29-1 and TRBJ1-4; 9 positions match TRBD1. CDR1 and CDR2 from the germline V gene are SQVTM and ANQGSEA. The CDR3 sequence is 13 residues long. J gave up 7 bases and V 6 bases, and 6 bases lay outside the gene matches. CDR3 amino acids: CSVRTGDFEKLFF. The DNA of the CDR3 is TGCAGCGTCAGGACAGGGGACTTTGAAAAACTGTTTTTT. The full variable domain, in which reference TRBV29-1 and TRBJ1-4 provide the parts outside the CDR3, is SAVISQKPSRDICQRGTSLTIQCQVDSQVTMMFWYRQQPGQSLTLIATANQGSEATYESGFVIDKFPISRPNLTFSTLTVSNMSPEDSSIYLCSVRTGDFEKLFFGSGTQLSVL.

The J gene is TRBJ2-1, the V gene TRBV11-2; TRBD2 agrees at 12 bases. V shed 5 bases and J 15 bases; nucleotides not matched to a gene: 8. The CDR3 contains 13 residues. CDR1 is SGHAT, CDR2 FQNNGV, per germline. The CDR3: CASSVGLAGRLFF. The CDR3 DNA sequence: TGTGCCAGCAGCGTGGGACTAGCGGGTCGTCTGTTCTTC.

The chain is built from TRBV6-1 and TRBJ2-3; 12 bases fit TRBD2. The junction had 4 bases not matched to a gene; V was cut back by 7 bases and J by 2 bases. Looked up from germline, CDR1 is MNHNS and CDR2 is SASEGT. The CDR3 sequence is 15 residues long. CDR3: CASIWTSGITDTQYF. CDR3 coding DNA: TGTGCCAGCATTTGGACTAGCGGGATCACAGATACGCAGTATTTT.

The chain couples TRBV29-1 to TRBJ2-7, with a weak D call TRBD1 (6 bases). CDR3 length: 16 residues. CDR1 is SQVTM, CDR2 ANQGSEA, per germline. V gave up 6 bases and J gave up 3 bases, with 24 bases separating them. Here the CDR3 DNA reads TGCAGCGTCTTAGGACGCCGGGACAAGAACCTCTACGAGCAGTACTTC. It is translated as CSVLGRRDKNLYEQYF.

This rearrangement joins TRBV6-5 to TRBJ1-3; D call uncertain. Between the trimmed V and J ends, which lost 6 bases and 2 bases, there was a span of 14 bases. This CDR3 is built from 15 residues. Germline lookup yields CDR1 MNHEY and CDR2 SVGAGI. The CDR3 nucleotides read TGTGCCAGCAGACGTTCGACGGCTACTGGAAACACCATATATTTT. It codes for CASRRSTATGNTIYF.

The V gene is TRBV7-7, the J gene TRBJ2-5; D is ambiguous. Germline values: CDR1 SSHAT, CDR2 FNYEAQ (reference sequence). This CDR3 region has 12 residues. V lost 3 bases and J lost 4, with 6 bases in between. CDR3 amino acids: CASSFYGETQYF. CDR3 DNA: TGTGCCAGCAGCTTTTATGGAGAGACCCAGTACTTC.

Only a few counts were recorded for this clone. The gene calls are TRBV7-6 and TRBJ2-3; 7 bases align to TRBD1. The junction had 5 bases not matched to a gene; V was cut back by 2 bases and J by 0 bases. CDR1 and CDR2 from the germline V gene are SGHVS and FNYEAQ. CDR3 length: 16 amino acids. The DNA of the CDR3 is TGTGCCAGCAGCTTAAAAGGGGGCGTTAGCACAGATACGCAGTATTTT. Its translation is CASSLKGGVSTDTQYF.

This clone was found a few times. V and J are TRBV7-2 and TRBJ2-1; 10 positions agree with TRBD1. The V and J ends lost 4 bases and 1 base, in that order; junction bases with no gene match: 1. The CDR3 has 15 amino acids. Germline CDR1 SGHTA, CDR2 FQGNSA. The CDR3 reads CASSWDRGSYNEQFF. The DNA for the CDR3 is TGTGCCAGCAGCTGGGACAGGGGTTCCTACAATGAGCAGTTCTTC.

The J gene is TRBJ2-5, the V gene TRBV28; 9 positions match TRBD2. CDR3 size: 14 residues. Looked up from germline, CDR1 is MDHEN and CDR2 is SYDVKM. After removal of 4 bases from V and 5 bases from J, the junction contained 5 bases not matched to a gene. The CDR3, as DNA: TGTGCCAGCAGTTCGGCGGGAGGGGTTGAGACCCAGTACTTC. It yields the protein CASSSAGGVETQYF.

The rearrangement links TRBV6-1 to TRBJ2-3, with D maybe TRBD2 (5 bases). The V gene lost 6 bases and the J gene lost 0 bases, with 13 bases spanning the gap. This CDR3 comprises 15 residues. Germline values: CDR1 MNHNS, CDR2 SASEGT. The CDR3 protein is CASRWRFTSTDTQYF. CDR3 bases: TGTGCCAGCAGGTGGAGGTTCACTAGCACAGATACGCAGTATTTT.

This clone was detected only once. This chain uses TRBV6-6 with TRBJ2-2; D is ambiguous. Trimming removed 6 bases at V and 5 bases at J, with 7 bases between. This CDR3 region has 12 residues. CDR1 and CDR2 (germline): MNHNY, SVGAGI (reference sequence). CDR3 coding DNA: TGTGCCAGCAGGGGGTCTACCGGGGAGCTGTTTTTT. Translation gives CASRGSTGELFF.